Below are 9 T cell receptor beta chains sequenced from a single sample in a study of cytomegalovirus exposure and HLA in healthy donors. In the PCR, 60 Vbeta and 13 Jbeta primers were used. The assay was immunoSEQ multiplex PCR, and TCRdb's table has in-frame clones only and misses some. In the table there are just under 95,000 clones, roughly 86% of which are singletons. The material sequenced was PBMCs. The receptor set was obtained from a woman aged 18-29 years in good health and CMV-seropositive.

The chain couples TRBV6-6 to TRBJ2-7; a possible D gene is TRBD1 (6 bases). From germline, CDR1 is MNHNY and CDR2 SVGAGI (reference sequence). V was cut by 7 bases and J by 1 base, with 11 bases left in between. The length of the CDR3 is 13 residues. This CDR3 is CASNPQGSYEQYF. DNA for the CDR3: TGTGCCAGCAATCCACAGGGATCCTACGAGCAGTACTTC.

This chain joins TRBV7-6 and TRBJ2-7; 8 bases are shared with TRBD2. J gave up 0 bases and V 4 bases, and 8 bases lay outside the gene matches. Looked up from germline, CDR1 is SGHVS and CDR2 is FNYEAQ. This CDR3 has 16 residues. The CDR3 sequence is CASSSLRGGSSYEQYF. DNA for the CDR3: TGTGCCAGCAGCTCCTTGCGCGGGGGGAGCTCCTACGAGCAGTACTTC.

For this clone: An end of the junction does not agree with germline; a read error may underlie this. J is TRBJ2-5 and V is TRBV7-9, with 9 bases fitting TRBD1. Germline V gives CDR1 SEHNR, CDR2 FQNEAQ (reference sequence). This CDR3 has 16 residues. CDR3 in amino acids: CSSSSRPGQGLETQYF. In nucleotides, the CDR3 is TGTTCCAGCAGCTCCCGACCCGGACAGGGGCTAGAGACCCAGTACTTC.

The V and J genes are TRBV4-1 and TRBJ1-2, with D possibly matching TRBD1 (6 bases). With 7 bases removed from V and 8 bases from J, the gap between germline ends came to 26 bases. Germline CDR1 MGHRA, CDR2 YSYEKL. The CDR3 spans 16 residues. This CDR3 reads CASKKVGQGPGGGYTF. In DNA, the CDR3 is TGCGCCAGCAAAAAGGTGGGACAAGGGCCAGGCGGCGGCTACACCTTC.

This clone was observed a single time. The chain recombines TRBV25-1 with TRBJ1-1; 7 nucleotides match TRBD1. CDR1 and CDR2 (germline): MGHDK, SYGVNS. The CDR3 loop spans 14 amino acids. Trimming cost V 6 bases and J 2 bases; bases outside gene matches: 6. CDR3 bases: TGTGCCAGCAGCTTAACAGGGGATAACACTGAAGCTTTCTTT. Its translation is CASSLTGDNTEAFF.

The chain carries TRBV6-5 and TRBJ2-5, with TRBD1 identical over 8 bases. V lost 6 bases and J lost 4; bases outside the gene matches: 7. The V gene's germline CDR1 is MNHEY and CDR2 SVGAGI. The CDR3 sequence is 14 residues long. The CDR3 DNA sequence: TGTGCCAGCAGCCGGACAGGGAGAAGAGAGACCCAGTACTTC. Translated, it gives CASSRTGRRETQYF.

This sequence joins TRBV6-5 and TRBJ2-1, with 13 bases identical to TRBD2. The CDR3 is made up of 16 amino acids. Germline V CDR1 and CDR2: MNHEY, SVGAGI. The V gene end was trimmed by 0 bases and the J gene end by 10 bases; junction bases not matched to a gene: 6. In DNA form, the CDR3 reads TGTGCCAGCAGTTACTCGACACTAGCGGGGGGGCGAGAGCAGTTCTTC. Its protein is CASSYSTLAGGREQFF.

As DNA, the CDR3 is TGTGCCAGCAGCTGGCAGGGGGCTGACTTGGGCTACACCTTC. It yields the protein CASSWQGADLGYTF. The chain uses TRBV5-8 and TRBJ1-2; the match to TRBD1 covers 8 bases. The CDR3 runs 14 residues. Germline V gives CDR1 SGHTS, CDR2 YDEGEE. Trimming at V came to 3 bases and at J to 8 bases, leaving 9 bases not matched to a gene.

The chain has TRBV4-2 and TRBJ2-1; TRBD2 is a possible D gene (6 bases). V dropped 0 bases and J dropped 3 bases, with 12 bases sitting between them. Per the germline V gene, CDR1 is LGHNA and CDR2 is YNFKEQ. The CDR3 runs to 16 residues. This chain's CDR3 is CASSQDSEGLYNEQFF. The CDR3 DNA sequence: TGTGCCAGCAGCCAAGATTCGGAGGGTCTCTACAATGAGCAGTTCTTC.